The clone carrying this TCR beta chain appeared once. Its antigen is not identified. This record belongs to a study of T cell responses to AZD1222 COVID-19 vaccine. General observations from the study: Regions left unmutated in variants are reportedly the target of nearly half of spike-specific TCRs. AZD1222 recipients seropositive at baseline numbered only five to seven. Among vaccine-associated CD4 TCRs, coverage spanned spike, with dominance at 160-218 and 743-854.

Germline V gives CDR1 SNHLY, CDR2 FYNNEI. V was pared by 4 bases and J by 0 bases, with 8 bases of the junction left unmatched. The CDR3 loop spans 16 amino acids. Libraries were prepared by immunoSEQ multiplex PCR; TCRdb keeps only in-frame clonotypes and omits some of them. There are roughly 150,000 clones in the sample; roughly nine tenths occur only once, and 5.5% to 8% lies in the top ten. The chain has TRBV2 and TRBJ1-2; 7 bases agree with TRBD1. This sample comprised peripheral blood, obtained after recovery from COVID-19. The TCR originated in an adult who had recovered from COVID-19. The CDR3 DNA sequence: TGTGCCAGCAGTGTAGGCGGCAGGGGGGCTAACTATGGCTACACCTTC. Its translation is CASSVGGRGANYGYTF. The complete variable domain, with remaining parts taken from reference TRBV2 and TRBJ1-2, reads EPEVTQTPSHQVTQMGQEVILRCVPISNHLYFYWYRQILGQKVEFLVSFYNNEISEKSEIFDDQFSVERPDGSNFTLKIRSTKLEDSAMYFCASSVGGRGANYGYTFGSGTRLTVV.